Listed below are T cell receptor beta chains from one sample, sequenced in a study of cytomegalovirus exposure and HLA in healthy donors. Measured with immunoSEQ multiplex PCR; TCRdb has only the in-frame clones, and not every one. Among approximately 140,000 clones listed, roughly three quarters were seen once. Sequenced sample: PBMCs. Receptors originate from a woman aged 18-29 years in good health and CMV-seronegative. Each CDR3 is given with its conserved first and last residue. D genes are given only for firm matches. For some rows the clone size is stated as once, few or many, or as a class when expanded; others skip it.

j_gene | v_gene | abundance | d_gene | CDR3aa | CDR3nt
TRBJ2-2 | TRBV6-6 | - | - | CASLWQGGTGELFF | TGTGCCAGTCTGTGGCAGGGCGGCACCGGGGAGCTGTTTTTT
TRBJ1-4 | TRBV7-2 | - | - | CASSSNSYGEKLFF | TGTGCCAGCAGCTCTAACAGTTATGGTGAAAAACTGTTTTTT
TRBJ2-5 | TRBV5-4 | - | TRBD2 | CASRKGLAVEETQYF | TGTGCCAGCAGAAAGGGACTAGCGGTTGAAGAGACCCAGTACTTC
TRBJ1-5 | TRBV25-1 | few | TRBD1 | CASSGTGDYQPQHF | TGTGCCAGCAGCGGGACAGGAGACTATCAGCCCCAGCATTTT
TRBJ2-1 | TRBV15 | - | TRBD2 | CATSRDLASGRGEQFF | TGTGCCACCAGCAGAGATCTGGCTAGCGGGAGGGGTGAGCAGTTCTTC
TRBJ1-2 | TRBV5-1 | - | - | CASILSGLYGYTF | TGCGCCAGCATCTTGTCGGGGTTATATGGCTACACCTTC
TRBJ1-6 | TRBV6-5 | few | - | CASNLGGESPLHF | TGTGCCAGCAACCTGGGAGGGGAATCACCCCTCCACTTT
TRBJ1-5 | TRBV9 | once | TRBD1 | CASSAETGLHQPQHF | TGTGCCAGCAGCGCCGAGACAGGGCTTCATCAGCCCCAGCATTTT
TRBJ2-1 | TRBV7-2 | - | - | CASSPRGNDNEQFF | TGTGCCAGCAGCCCCAGAGGCAACGACAATGAGCAGTTCTTC
TRBJ2-7 | TRBV5-5 | few | - | CASSLVGLNYEQYF | TGTGCCAGCAGCTTGGTGGGCCTCAACTACGAGCAGTACTTC
TRBJ2-1 | TRBV2 | - | TRBD2 | CASSEYGSGRDNEQFF | TGTGCCAGCAGTGAATACGGTAGCGGGAGAGATAATGAGCAGTTCTTC
TRBJ1-2 | TRBV30 | - | - | CAWTSQRAQDYGYTF | TGTGCCTGGACCTCCCAGAGGGCGCAGGACTATGGCTACACCTTC
TRBJ2-3 | TRBV1 | - | - | CTSSQGVSMQGSTDTQYF | TGCACCAGCAGCCAAGGGGTTTCTATGCAGGGTAGCACAGATACGCAGTATTTT
TRBJ2-6 | TRBV5-6 | - | - | CASSLGQEVSGANVLTF | TGTGCCAGCAGCTTGGGGCAGGAAGTCTCTGGGGCCAACGTCCTGACTTTC
TRBJ2-2 | TRBV30 | once | - | CAWGTSNTGELFF | TGTGCCTGGGGGACTTCGAACACCGGGGAGCTGTTTTTT
TRBJ2-3 | TRBV9 | - | TRBD2 | CASSATSGYSDTQYF | TGTGCCAGCAGCGCGACTAGCGGGTACTCAGATACGCAGTATTTT
TRBJ2-1 | TRBV30 | - | - | CAWSVLDGNEQFF | TGTGCCTGGAGTGTACTAGATGGCAATGAGCAGTTCTTC
TRBJ1-2 | TRBV2 | - | - | CASMAGAPYGYTF | TGTGCCAGCATGGCTGGGGCCCCGTATGGCTACACCTTC
TRBJ2-7 | TRBV5-1 | - | - | CASSLDEQGKQYF | TGCGCCAGCAGCTTGGATGAACAGGGTAAGCAGTACTTC
TRBJ1-1 | TRBV5-1 | - | - | CASSPQEGAEAFF | TGCGCCAGCAGCCCTCAGGAAGGGGCTGAAGCTTTCTTT
TRBJ1-5 | TRBV5-1 | - | - | CASSFYPNQPQHF | TGCGCCAGCAGCTTCTACCCCAATCAGCCCCAGCATTTT
TRBJ2-1 | TRBV4-1 | - | TRBD2 | CASSQAPSGRANEQFF | TGCGCCAGCAGCCAGGCCCCTAGCGGGAGGGCCAATGAGCAGTTCTTC
TRBJ2-7 | TRBV10-2 | - | TRBD2 | CASSESTSGPYEQYF | TGCGCCAGCAGTGAGTCAACTAGCGGCCCCTACGAGCAGTACTTC
TRBJ1-2 | TRBV6-1 | - | TRBD1 | CASSRGTDNYGYTF | TGTGCCAGCAGTAGGGGGACAGATAACTATGGCTACACCTTC
TRBJ1-1 | TRBV10-3 | few | - | CAISRVNTEAFF | TGTGCCATCAGTCGGGTGAACACTGAAGCTTTCTTT
TRBJ2-1 | TRBV15 | once | TRBD1 | CATSRDDGTGDNEQFF | TGTGCCACCAGCAGGGACGATGGGACAGGAGACAATGAGCAGTTCTTC
TRBJ1-5 | TRBV7-2 | - | - | CASSLNPAGQPQHF | TGTGCCAGCAGCTTAAACCCCGCAGGGCAGCCCCAGCATTTT
TRBJ2-1 | TRBV27 | - | - | CASSFRPGNEQFF | TGTGCCAGCAGTTTTCGTCCGGGCAATGAGCAGTTCTTC
TRBJ2-7 | TRBV5-6 | - | TRBD2 | CASSLELAGYQQYF | TGTGCCAGCAGCTTGGAACTAGCGGGGTACCAGCAGTACTTC
TRBJ2-1 | TRBV13 | - | TRBD2 | CASSLGLAGANEQFF | TGTGCCAGCAGCTTGGGACTAGCGGGAGCCAATGAGCAGTTCTTC
TRBJ1-1 | TRBV2 | - | - | CASSKTAMNTEAFF | TGTGCCAGCAGCAAGACAGCTATGAACACTGAAGCTTTCTTT
TRBJ2-3 | TRBV5-1 | - | - | CASSLVGTRNTDTQYF | TGCGCCAGCAGCTTGGTAGGGACAAGAAACACAGATACGCAGTATTTT
TRBJ1-2 | TRBV6-1 | - | TRBD1 | CASTQGAYGYTF | TGTGCCAGCACCCAGGGGGCTTACGGCTACACCTTC
TRBJ2-1 | TRBV7-9 | - | TRBD2 | CASSDGLAGDIRDEQFF | TGTGCCAGCAGCGACGGACTAGCGGGAGACATCAGGGATGAGCAGTTCTTC
TRBJ2-3 | TRBV25-1 | - | TRBD2 | CASGSGTSTDTQYF | TGTGCCAGCGGTAGCGGGACTAGCACAGATACGCAGTATTTT
TRBJ2-3 | TRBV11-3 | - | - | CASSSIQGDTQYF | TGTGCCAGCAGCTCAATACAGGGAGATACGCAGTATTTT
TRBJ2-5 | TRBV7-2 | - | - | CASSKTGYQETQYF | TGTGCCAGCAGCAAGACCGGGTATCAAGAGACCCAGTACTTC
TRBJ2-7 | TRBV7-9 | - | TRBD1 | CASSPTGGRFYEQYF | TGTGCCAGCAGCCCTACAGGGGGCCGGTTCTACGAGCAGTACTTC
TRBJ2-1 | TRBV5-5 | - | TRBD2 | CASSLPSGGLLNEQFF | TGTGCCAGCAGCTTACCGTCGGGAGGGCTACTCAATGAGCAGTTCTTC
TRBJ2-5 | TRBV30 | - | - | CAWARGSRETQYF | TGTGCCTGGGCAAGGGGCAGCCGAGAGACCCAGTACTTC
TRBJ1-1 | TRBV7-8 | - | - | CASSPGFF | TGTGCCAGCAGCCCCGGTTTCTTT
TRBJ2-1 | TRBV4-1 | - | - | CASSQDKWEEGNEQFF | TGCGCCAGCAGCCAAGACAAGTGGGAGGAGGGGAATGAGCAGTTCTTC
TRBJ2-5 | TRBV5-1 | - | TRBD2 | CASSSEGLAGVLGVETQYF | TGCGCCAGCAGCTCCGAAGGACTAGCGGGAGTGCTTGGGGTAGAGACCCAGTACTTC
TRBJ2-7 | TRBV6-5 | few | TRBD2 | CASSRLALYEQYF | TGTGCCAGCAGTCGACTAGCGCTCTACGAGCAGTACTTC
TRBJ1-2 | TRBV29-1 | - | - | CSAGRVNYGYTF | TGCAGCGCTGGGCGGGTGAACTATGGCTACACCTTC
TRBJ1-4 | TRBV11-2 | - | TRBD1 | CASSLARGQGTNEKLFF | TGTGCCAGCAGCTTAGCCAGGGGGCAAGGAACTAATGAAAAACTGTTTTTT
TRBJ2-7 | TRBV27 | - | TRBD2 | CASSLTSGRYEQYF | TGTGCCAGCAGTCTGACTAGCGGGAGGTACGAGCAGTACTTC
TRBJ2-1 | TRBV11-3 | - | - | CASSFSSYNEQFF | TGTGCCAGCAGCTTTAGCTCCTACAATGAGCAGTTCTTC
TRBJ2-3 | TRBV10-3 | - | TRBD2 | CAINAGGEYEQYF | TGTGCCATCAACGCGGGAGGGGAATATGAGCAGTATTTT
TRBJ2-1 | TRBV5-6 | - | - | CASSLVLDQQQQFF | TGTGCCAGCAGCTTGGTTTTGGATCAACAGCAGCAGTTCTTC
TRBJ1-4 | TRBV19 | - | TRBD1 | CASTGQQTTNEKLFF | TGTGCCAGTACGGGACAGCAAACAACTAATGAAAAACTGTTTTTT
TRBJ1-5 | TRBV5-1 | few | - | CASSLITRYSNQPQHF | TGCGCCAGCAGCTTGATAACACGTTATAGCAATCAGCCCCAGCATTTT
TRBJ2-1 | TRBV6-5 | - | TRBD1 | CATHPGGSLNEQFF | TGTGCCACTCATCCAGGGGGATCGTTAAATGAGCAGTTCTTC
TRBJ1-1 | TRBV9 | - | TRBD1 | CASSGGGQLNTEAFF | TGTGCCAGCAGCGGTGGGGGACAGCTAAACACTGAAGCTTTCTTT
TRBJ2-1 | TRBV18 | once | TRBD2 | CASSPAMGEGSNEQFF | TGTGCCAGCTCACCAGCGATGGGGGAGGGATCAAATGAGCAGTTCTTC
TRBJ2-2 | TRBV19 | once | - | CASSTGLRVSGELFF | TGTGCCAGTAGTACGGGACTCCGAGTAAGCGGGGAGCTGTTTTTT
TRBJ2-5 | TRBV15 | - | - | CATSRDLTGPLETQYF | TGTGCCACCAGCAGAGATCTGACAGGCCCCCTGGAGACCCAGTACTTC
TRBJ2-7 | TRBV7-6 | - | TRBD2 | CASSLVGGRSSYEQYF | TGTGCCAGCAGCTTAGTAGGCGGGAGGAGCTCCTACGAGCAGTACTTC
TRBJ2-3 | TRBV4-1 | - | TRBD2 | CASSQGASGRAGLVDTQYF | TGCGCCAGCAGCCAAGGGGCTAGCGGGAGGGCCGGGTTAGTAGATACGCAGTATTTT
TRBJ2-7 | TRBV7-6 | - | TRBD2 | CASSRAAGTNYEQYF | TGTGCCAGCTCCCGTGCTGCCGGGACTAACTACGAGCAGTACTTC